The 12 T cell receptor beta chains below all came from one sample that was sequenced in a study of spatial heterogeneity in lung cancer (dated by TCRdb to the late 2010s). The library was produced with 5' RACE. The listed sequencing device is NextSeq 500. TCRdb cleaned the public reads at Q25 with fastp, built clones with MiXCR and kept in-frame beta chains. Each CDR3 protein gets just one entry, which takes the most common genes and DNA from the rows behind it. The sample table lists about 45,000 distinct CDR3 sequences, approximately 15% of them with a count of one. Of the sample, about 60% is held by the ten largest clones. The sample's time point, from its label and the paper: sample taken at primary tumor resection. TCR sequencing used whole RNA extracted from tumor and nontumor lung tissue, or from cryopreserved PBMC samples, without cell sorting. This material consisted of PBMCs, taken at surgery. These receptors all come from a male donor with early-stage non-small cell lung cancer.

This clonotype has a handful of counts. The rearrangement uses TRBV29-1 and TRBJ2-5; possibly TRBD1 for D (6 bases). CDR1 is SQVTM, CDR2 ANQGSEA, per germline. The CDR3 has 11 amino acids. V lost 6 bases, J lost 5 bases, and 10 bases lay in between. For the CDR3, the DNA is TGCAGCGTGGGGGCATGGGAGACCCAGTACTTC. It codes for CSVGAWETQYF.

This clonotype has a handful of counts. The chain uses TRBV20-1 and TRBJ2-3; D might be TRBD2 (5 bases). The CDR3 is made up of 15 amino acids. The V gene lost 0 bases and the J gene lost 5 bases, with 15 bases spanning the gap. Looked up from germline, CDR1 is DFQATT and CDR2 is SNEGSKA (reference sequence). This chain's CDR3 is CSARDNGRGGDTQYF. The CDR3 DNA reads TGCAGTGCTAGAGACAATGGGAGAGGTGGAGATACGCAGTATTTT.

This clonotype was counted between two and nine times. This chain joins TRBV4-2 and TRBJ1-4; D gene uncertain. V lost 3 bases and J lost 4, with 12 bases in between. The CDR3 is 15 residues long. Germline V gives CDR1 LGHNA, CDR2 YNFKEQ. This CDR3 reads CASSQGLRSNEKLFF. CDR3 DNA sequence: TGTGCCAGCAGCCAGGGTCTGAGGAGTAATGAAAAACTGTTTTTT.

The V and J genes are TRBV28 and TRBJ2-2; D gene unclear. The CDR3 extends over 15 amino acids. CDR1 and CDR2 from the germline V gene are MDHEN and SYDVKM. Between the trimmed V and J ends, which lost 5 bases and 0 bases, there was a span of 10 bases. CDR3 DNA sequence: TGTGCCAGCAGTATCCAAGATCCGAACACCGGGGAGCTGTTTTTT. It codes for CASSIQDPNTGELFF.

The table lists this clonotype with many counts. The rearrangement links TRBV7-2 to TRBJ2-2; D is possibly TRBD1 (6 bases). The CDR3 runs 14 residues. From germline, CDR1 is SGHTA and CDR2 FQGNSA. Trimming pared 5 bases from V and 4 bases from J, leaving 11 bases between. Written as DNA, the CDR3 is TGTGCCAGCAGCCGCCGGGACACCACCGGGGAGCTGTTTTTT. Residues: CASSRRDTTGELFF.

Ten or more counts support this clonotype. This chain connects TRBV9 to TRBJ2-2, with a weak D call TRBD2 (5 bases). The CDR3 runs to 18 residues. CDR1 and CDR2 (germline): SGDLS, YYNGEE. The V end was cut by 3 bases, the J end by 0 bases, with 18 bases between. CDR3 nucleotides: TGTGCCAGCAGCGCACCTGCGGGCGTAGCGCCGAACACCGGGGAGCTGTTTTTT. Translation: CASSAPAGVAPNTGELFF.

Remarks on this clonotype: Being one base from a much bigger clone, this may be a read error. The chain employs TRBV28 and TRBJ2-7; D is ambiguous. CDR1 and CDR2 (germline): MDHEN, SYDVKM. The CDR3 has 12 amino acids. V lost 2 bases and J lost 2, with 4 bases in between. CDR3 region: CASSLGTYEQYF. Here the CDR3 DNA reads TGTGCCAGCAGTTTAGGGACCTACGAGCAGTACTTC.

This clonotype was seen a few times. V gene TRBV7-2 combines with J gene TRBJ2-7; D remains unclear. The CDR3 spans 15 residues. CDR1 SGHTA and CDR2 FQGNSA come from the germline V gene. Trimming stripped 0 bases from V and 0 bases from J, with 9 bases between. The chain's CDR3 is CASSLAQLPSYEQYF. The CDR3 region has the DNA TGTGCCAGCAGCTTAGCGCAACTACCCTCCTACGAGCAGTACTTC.

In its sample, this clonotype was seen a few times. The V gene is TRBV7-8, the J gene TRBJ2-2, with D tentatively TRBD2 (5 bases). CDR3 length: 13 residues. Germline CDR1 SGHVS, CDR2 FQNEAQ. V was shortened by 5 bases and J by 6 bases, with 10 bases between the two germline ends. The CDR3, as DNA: TGTGCCAGCAGCCGGACTTGGCCCGGGGAGCTGTTTTTT. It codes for CASSRTWPGELFF.

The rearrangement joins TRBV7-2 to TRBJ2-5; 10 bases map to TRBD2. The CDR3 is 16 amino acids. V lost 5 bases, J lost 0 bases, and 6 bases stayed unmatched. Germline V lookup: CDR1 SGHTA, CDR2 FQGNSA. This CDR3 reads CASSRTSGADQETQYF. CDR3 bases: TGTGCCAGCAGCCGTACTAGCGGGGCAGACCAAGAGACCCAGTACTTC. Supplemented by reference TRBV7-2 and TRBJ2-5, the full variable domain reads GAGVSQSPSNKVTEKGKDVELRCDPISGHTALYWYRQSLGQGLEFLIYFQGNSAPDKSGLPSDRFSAERTGGSVSTLTIQRTQQEDSAVYLCASSRTSGADQETQYFGPGTRLLVL.

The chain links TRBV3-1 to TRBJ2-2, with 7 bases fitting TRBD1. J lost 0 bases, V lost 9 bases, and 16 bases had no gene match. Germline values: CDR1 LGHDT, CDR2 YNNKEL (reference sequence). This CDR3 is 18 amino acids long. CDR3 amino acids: CASHDRATFSPNTGELFF. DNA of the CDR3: TGTGCCAGTCATGACAGGGCCACCTTCAGCCCGAACACCGGGGAGCTGTTTTTT.

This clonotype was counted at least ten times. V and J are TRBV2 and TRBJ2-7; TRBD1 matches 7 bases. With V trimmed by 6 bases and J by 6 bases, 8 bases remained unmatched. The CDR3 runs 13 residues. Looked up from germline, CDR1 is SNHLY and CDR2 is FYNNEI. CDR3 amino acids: CASSLPRQGEQYF. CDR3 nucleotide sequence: TGTGCCAGCAGCCTCCCCCGACAGGGCGAGCAGTACTTC.